A single sample is the source of the 20 T cell receptor beta chains below, sequenced in a study of T cell changes during pregnancy in multiple sclerosis. The repertoire was sequenced with immunoSEQ multiplex PCR; TCRdb's copy has only in-frame clones and lacks some. Of more than 80,000 clones in the sample, around 90% are singletons; the top ten hold about 1.5%. Sequences were derived from peripheral blood, sampled in the first trimester of pregnancy. The receptor set was obtained from a female donor with multiple sclerosis, enrolled in a pregnancy study.

The chain joins TRBV29-1 to TRBJ1-1; D may be TRBD1 (5 bases). This CDR3 has 12 amino acids. V lost 7 bases to trimming and J lost 5 bases, with 14 bases between them. Germline V gives CDR1 SQVTM, CDR2 ANQGSEA. In DNA form, the CDR3 reads TGCAGCGGCAAGCAGGGAGGGACTGAAGCTTTCTTT. Its protein product is CSGKQGGTEAFF.

This chain connects TRBV7-8 to TRBJ2-1, with 9 bases lining up with TRBD2. Looked up from germline, CDR1 is SGHVS and CDR2 is FQNEAQ. Losses at the gene ends were 5 bases for V and 7 bases for J; bases not matched to a gene: 12. The CDR3 has 16 amino acids. The CDR3 spells CASSRTGGAGGNEQFF. The CDR3 coding sequence is TGTGCCAGCAGCCGGACCGGTGGGGCGGGAGGGAATGAGCAGTTCTTC.

V is TRBV28 and J is TRBJ2-7, with D possibly matching TRBD1 (6 bases). The V gene's germline CDR1 is MDHEN and CDR2 SYDVKM. There are 14 residues in the CDR3. V was cut by 5 bases and J by 1 base, with 12 bases left in between. CDR3 loop: CASSTDRLSYEQYF. CDR3 in DNA: TGTGCCAGCAGTACGGACAGACTATCCTACGAGCAGTACTTC.

This clone has just one count. The V call is TRBV7-9, the J call TRBJ1-2, with 7 bases lining up with TRBD1. The V and J ends lost 5 bases and 4 bases, in that order; junction bases with no gene match: 13. The length of the CDR3 is 16 residues. Germline loops: CDR1 SEHNR, CDR2 FQNEAQ (reference sequence). CDR3 protein: CASSDKFGDSPYGYTF. CDR3 bases: TGTGCCAGCAGCGATAAGTTTGGGGACAGTCCCTATGGCTACACCTTC.

The rearrangement uses TRBV7-9 and TRBJ1-2; 8 bases fit TRBD1. The CDR3 has 16 amino acids. Germline V gives CDR1 SEHNR, CDR2 FQNEAQ (reference sequence). With 1 base clipped from V and 4 bases from J, the junction kept 8 bases outside the gene matches. The CDR3 sequence is CASSLEQGATRYGYTF. CDR3 bases: TGTGCCAGCAGCTTAGAGCAGGGGGCAACCCGCTATGGCTACACCTTC.

This chain links TRBV19 with TRBJ1-2; TRBD1 matches 8 bases. The germline gives CDR1 LNHDA, CDR2 SQIVND (reference sequence). V lost 5 bases to trimming and J lost 6 bases; unmatched junction nucleotides: 8. The CDR3 loop spans 14 amino acids. CDR3 residues: CASSRMDRVDGYTF. CDR3 nucleotide sequence: TGTGCCAGTAGTCGAATGGACAGGGTGGATGGCTACACCTTC.

The J gene is TRBJ2-7, the V gene TRBV4-1; TRBD2 matches at 8 bases. The germline gives CDR1 MGHRA, CDR2 YSYEKL. Trimming at V came to 5 bases and at J to 4 bases, leaving 10 bases not matched to a gene. This CDR3 is 15 amino acids long. CDR3 amino acids: CASSKGSSGTYEQYF. CDR3 bases: TGCGCCAGCAGCAAGGGGAGTAGCGGGACATACGAGCAGTACTTC.

The CDR3 loop is CASSFSGFDEKLFF. CDR3 sequence (DNA): TGCGCCAGCAGCTTTTCGGGGTTTGATGAAAAACTGTTTTTT. The chain recombines TRBV5-1 with TRBJ1-4, with D unclear. From germline, CDR1 is SGHRS and CDR2 YFSETQ. The V end was cut by 2 bases, the J end by 6 bases, with 11 bases between. This CDR3 is built from 14 residues.

The genes are TRBV27 and TRBJ1-4; 7 bases are shared with TRBD1. Germline trimming cut 8 bases from V and 0 bases from J; bases unmatched to any gene: 6. Germline values: CDR1 MNHEY, CDR2 SMNVEV (reference sequence). CDR3 length: 15 amino acids. The CDR3 DNA reads as TGTGCCAGCCGACAGGGTGGTTCAACTAATGAAAAACTGTTTTTT. Protein sequence: CASRQGGSTNEKLFF.

The chain is built from TRBV11-2 and TRBJ1-3; D remains unclear. The V and J ends lost 5 bases and 4 bases respectively, with 12 bases between them. The germline V gene has CDR1 SGHAT and CDR2 FQNNGV. The CDR3 sequence is 14 residues long. CDR3 amino acids: CASSSPQRGNTIYF. Here the CDR3 DNA reads TGTGCCAGCAGCAGTCCCCAGCGGGGAAACACCATATATTTT.

This clone occurred once. The chain is built from TRBV5-6 and TRBJ2-5; 9 bases line up with TRBD2. The CDR3 runs to 14 residues. Trimming at V came to 2 bases and at J to 4 bases, leaving 3 bases not matched to a gene. Germline loops: CDR1 SGHDT, CDR2 YYEEEE. In DNA, the CDR3 is TGTGCCAGCAGCTTTAGCGGGAGAACAGAGACCCAGTACTTC. This gives the protein CASSFSGRTETQYF. Looking up the rest from reference TRBV5-6 and TRBJ2-5 gives the full variable domain: DAGVTQSPTHLIKTRGQQVTLRCSPKSGHDTVSWYQQALGQGPQFIFQYYEEEERQRGNFPDRFSGHQFPNYSSELNVNALLLGDSALYLCASSFSGRTETQYFGPGTRLLVL.

Only one count was recorded for this clone. This chain connects TRBV28 to TRBJ2-1, with 16 bases that match TRBD2. Germline V CDR1 and CDR2: MDHEN, SYDVKM. V was pared by 6 bases and J by 7 bases, with 6 bases of the junction left unmatched. CDR3 length equals 16 residues. The CDR3 DNA follows: TGTGCCAGCAGCCCCGGGACTAGCGGGAGGGCTAATGAGCAGTTCTTC. The encoded protein is CASSPGTSGRANEQFF.

The J gene is TRBJ2-7, the V gene TRBV7-8; the D is unclear. The CDR3 has 15 residues. Trimming removed 5 bases at V and 5 bases at J, with 19 bases between. CDR1 and CDR2 from the germline V gene are SGHVS and FQNEAQ. CDR3 bases: TGTGCCAGCAGCCCCAAGCCCAAACCCGATGACGAGCAGTACTTC. Translated, it gives CASSPKPKPDDEQYF.

The V and J genes are TRBV4-1 and TRBJ2-7, with 10 bases aligning to TRBD1. Per the germline V gene, CDR1 is MGHRA and CDR2 is YSYEKL. The CDR3 length is 15 residues. V was pared by 3 bases and J by 3 bases, with 5 bases of the junction left unmatched. CDR3 sequence reads: CASSHPGQGVYEQYF. The CDR3 region has the DNA TGCGCCAGCAGCCACCCCGGACAGGGGGTCTACGAGCAGTACTTC.

The chain couples TRBV5-1 to TRBJ1-2; 8 bases fit TRBD1. Germline lookup yields CDR1 SGHRS and CDR2 YFSETQ. There are 13 residues in the CDR3. Trimming took 4 bases from V and 2 from J; bases not matched to a gene: 1. The CDR3 sequence is CASSGDRNYGYTF. CDR3 sequence (DNA): TGCGCCAGCAGCGGGGACAGGAACTATGGCTACACCTTC.

The chain combines TRBV7-9 with TRBJ2-1; 9 bases align to TRBD2. V lost 5 bases, J lost 6 bases, and 8 bases stayed unmatched. From germline, CDR1 is SEHNR and CDR2 FQNEAQ (reference sequence). The length of the CDR3 is 15 residues. The CDR3: CASSRLAGESNEQFF. The DNA for the CDR3 is TGTGCCAGCAGCCGGTTAGCGGGAGAATCCAATGAGCAGTTCTTC.

The chain links TRBV30 to TRBJ1-1; TRBD1 might be the D (5 bases). The CDR3 spans 13 residues. The germline V gene encodes CDR1 GTSNPN and CDR2 SVGIG (reference sequence). V was pared by 0 bases and J by 5 bases, with 10 bases between. CDR3 nucleotide sequence: TGTGCCTGGAGTGTACGTGGGGGGACTGAAGCTTTCTTT. It is translated as CAWSVRGGTEAFF.

The V and J genes are TRBV28 and TRBJ2-2; a weak D match, TRBD1 (6 bases). The CDR3 is 15 residues long. CDR1 is MDHEN and CDR2 is SYDVKM in the germline V gene. Trimming pared 5 bases from V and 6 bases from J, leaving 16 bases between. The CDR3 is CASSPPVAGAGELFF. As DNA, the CDR3 is TGTGCCAGCAGTCCCCCCGTTGCAGGGGCCGGGGAGCTGTTTTTT.

The genes are TRBV29-1 and TRBJ1-1, with D perhaps TRBD1 (6 bases). CDR3 size: 15 residues. V shed 5 bases and J shed 6 bases, with 22 bases lying between them. Germline V gives CDR1 SQVTM, CDR2 ANQGSEA. CDR3 DNA sequence: TGCAGCGTTTCAAAGACAGGCCGCAATCAGGCTGAAGCTTTCTTT. Translation: CSVSKTGRNQAEAFF.

This sequence joins TRBV27 and TRBJ2-7, with 13 bases lining up with TRBD2. With V trimmed by 3 bases and J by 7 bases, 15 bases remained unmatched. The CDR3 has 18 residues. CDR1 is MNHEY and CDR2 is SMNVEV in the germline V gene (reference sequence). In DNA form, the CDR3 reads TGTGCCAGCAGTTTGGGACTAGCGGGACTACCCCCAACCTGGGAGCAGTACTTC. As protein: CASSLGLAGLPPTWEQYF.